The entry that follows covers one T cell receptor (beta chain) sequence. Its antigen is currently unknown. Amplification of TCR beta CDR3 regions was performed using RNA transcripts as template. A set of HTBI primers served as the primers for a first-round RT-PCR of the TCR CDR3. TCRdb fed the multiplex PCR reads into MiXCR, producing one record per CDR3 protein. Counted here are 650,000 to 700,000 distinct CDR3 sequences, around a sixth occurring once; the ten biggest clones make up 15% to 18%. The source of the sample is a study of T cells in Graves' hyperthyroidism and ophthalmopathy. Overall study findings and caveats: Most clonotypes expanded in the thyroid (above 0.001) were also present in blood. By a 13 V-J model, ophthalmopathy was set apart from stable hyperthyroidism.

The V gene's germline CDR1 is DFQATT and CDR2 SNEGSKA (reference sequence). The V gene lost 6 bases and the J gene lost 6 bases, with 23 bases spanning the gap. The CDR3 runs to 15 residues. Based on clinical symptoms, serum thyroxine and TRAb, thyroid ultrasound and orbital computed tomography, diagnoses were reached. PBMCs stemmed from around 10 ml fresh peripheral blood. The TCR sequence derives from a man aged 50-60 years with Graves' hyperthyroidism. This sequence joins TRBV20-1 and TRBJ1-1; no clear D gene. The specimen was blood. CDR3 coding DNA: TGCAGTGCGAACCCGGGGTTAGGCCTTGGGGCTGAAGCTTTCTTT. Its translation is CSANPGLGLGAEAFF.